This TCR beta chain was sequenced for a study of blood T cell repertoires in COVID-19. Study details: The United States, Italy and Spain were the sources of the acute and convalescent COVID-19 samples. PBMCs, B-cell-depleted T cells, or T cells provided the cDNA or gDNA that made up the material.

In the authors' workflow: Amplifying reference gene primers gave estimates of nucleated cell counts. The assay was immunoSEQ multiplex PCR, and TCRdb's table has in-frame clones only and misses some. From that table come the V and J calls and clone size; the DNA was used to work out D and trimming. This table holds about 36,000 clones, around four fifths found once. Trimming shortened V by 1 base and J by 1 base, and 14 bases separated the two germline ends. This CDR3 has 17 residues. Germline CDR1 reads LGHNA; CDR2 reads YNFKEQ. V and J are TRBV4-2 and TRBJ2-4, with D tentatively TRBD1 (6 bases). The sequence was collected from a human donor in a cohort sampled during active COVID-19. Source material: peripheral blood. The CDR3 here is CASSQVLGGRAKNIQYF. The CDR3 DNA follows: TGTGCCAGCAGCCAAGTACTAGGGGGTCGGGCCAAAAACATTCAGTACTTC.